A selection of T cell receptor beta chains follows, all from one sample in a study of shared clonotypes between healthy human individuals. Generated by immunoSEQ multiplex PCR, the TCRdb table keeps only in-frame clones and is missing some. The sample contains 950,000 to 1,300,000 clones, about 77% of which appear only once. The source material was memory CD4+ T cells sorted from blood. These receptors were obtained from a man aged 18 to 30 in good health. The conserved cysteine and the conserved F or W are not part of the CDR3 here.

cdr3_aa: ASSLAGGAKRGTQY
j_call: TRBJ2-5
v_call: TRBV5-1

cdr3_aa: ASSQEGLFYEQY
j_call: TRBJ2-7
v_call: TRBV4-1

cdr3_aa: ASRGLRRGYT
j_call: TRBJ1-2
v_call: TRBV28

cdr3_aa: ASSSQGGTEAF
j_call: TRBJ1-1
v_call: TRBV7-3

cdr3_aa: ASSLQGTIGEAF
j_call: TRBJ1-1
v_call: TRBV27

cdr3_aa: ASSFGGTFNEKLF
j_call: TRBJ1-4
v_call: TRBV7-9

cdr3_aa: ASSFGGGYNEQF
j_call: TRBJ2-1
v_call: TRBV28

cdr3_aa: ASSPWGQVNTEAF
j_call: TRBJ1-1
v_call: TRBV7-2

cdr3_aa: ASSYRASYGYT
j_call: TRBJ1-2
v_call: TRBV6-5

cdr3_aa: ASTSGQGWGEQF
j_call: TRBJ2-1
v_call: TRBV19

cdr3_aa: ASRGGIPENEQF
j_call: TRBJ2-1
v_call: TRBV2

cdr3_aa: ASSQEQGRGETQY
j_call: TRBJ2-5
v_call: TRBV14

cdr3_aa: ASSPDRVNSPLH
j_call: TRBJ1-6
v_call: TRBV11-2

cdr3_aa: ASSEEVRWSPFEQY
j_call: TRBJ2-7
v_call: TRBV5-5

cdr3_aa: ASSQAGGLAEETQY
j_call: TRBJ2-5
v_call: TRBV4-1

cdr3_aa: ASSIDRSNQPQH
j_call: TRBJ1-5
v_call: TRBV5-4

cdr3_aa: AWRLGGTGELF
j_call: TRBJ2-2
v_call: TRBV30

cdr3_aa: ASSLSGRNTGELF
j_call: TRBJ2-2
v_call: TRBV27

cdr3_aa: ASSPRTGDQPQH
j_call: TRBJ1-5
v_call: TRBV27

cdr3_aa: ASSYSALQETQY
j_call: TRBJ2-5
v_call: TRBV6-6

cdr3_aa: ASSLIDSPDTQY
j_call: TRBJ2-3
v_call: TRBV28

cdr3_aa: ASSSAGTGGPNYGYT
j_call: TRBJ1-2
v_call: TRBV7-8

cdr3_aa: ASSLLPPLVAPLTDTQY
j_call: TRBJ2-3
v_call: TRBV27

cdr3_aa: ASNPQVSSNQPQH
j_call: TRBJ1-5
v_call: TRBV2

cdr3_aa: ASKNEDPRSPLH
j_call: TRBJ1-6
v_call: TRBV5-1

cdr3_aa: ASGPGGPARETQY
j_call: TRBJ2-5
v_call: TRBV12-5

cdr3_aa: ASSRDRLNSPLH
j_call: TRBJ1-6
v_call: TRBV4-2

cdr3_aa: ASSVRTGGGDIQY
j_call: TRBJ2-4
v_call: TRBV6-1

cdr3_aa: ASSFGSNNQPQH
j_call: TRBJ1-5
v_call: TRBV28

cdr3_aa: ASSEQGYTEAF
j_call: TRBJ1-1
v_call: TRBV6-1

cdr3_aa: ASSPSGTAINNEQF
j_call: TRBJ2-1
v_call: TRBV18

cdr3_aa: ASRDTNSPLH
j_call: TRBJ1-6
v_call: TRBV2

cdr3_aa: ASSLQGSRSYNEQF
j_call: TRBJ2-1
v_call: TRBV19

cdr3_aa: ASSVQSNTEAF
j_call: TRBJ1-1
v_call: TRBV6-1

cdr3_aa: ASSKTGTSGSNEQF
j_call: TRBJ2-1
v_call: TRBV11-2

cdr3_aa: AWTPGVGANVLT
j_call: TRBJ2-6
v_call: TRBV30

cdr3_aa: ASSVGDRYTEAF
j_call: TRBJ1-1
v_call: TRBV9

cdr3_aa: ASSPPAWYNEQF
j_call: TRBJ2-1
v_call: TRBV28

cdr3_aa: ASSMMRGNTEAF
j_call: TRBJ1-1
v_call: TRBV19

cdr3_aa: ASSLRPMSSGEQY
j_call: TRBJ2-7
v_call: TRBV5-1

cdr3_aa: ASSSGENRDYEQY
j_call: NA
v_call: TRBV6-5

cdr3_aa: ASSPWDGAGVAF
j_call: TRBJ1-1
v_call: TRBV18

cdr3_aa: ASSRSGSPLH
j_call: TRBJ1-6
v_call: TRBV6-1

cdr3_aa: ASSEESLGDRGEAF
j_call: TRBJ1-1
v_call: TRBV6-1

cdr3_aa: ASSSTGGNTEAF
j_call: TRBJ1-1
v_call: TRBV5-1

cdr3_aa: ASSLAGQTEQY
j_call: NA
v_call: TRBV5-1

cdr3_aa: ASSLQGSNSGANVLT
j_call: TRBJ2-6
v_call: TRBV11-2

cdr3_aa: ASSGQVGGLDTQY
j_call: TRBJ2-3
v_call: TRBV7-8

cdr3_aa: ASSIQAGEQF
j_call: TRBJ2-1
v_call: TRBV19

cdr3_aa: ASSSLQVQETQY
j_call: TRBJ2-5
v_call: TRBV19

cdr3_aa: ASSQGPSGGPNTQY
j_call: TRBJ2-3
v_call: TRBV4-1

cdr3_aa: ASSVAIADRYEQY
j_call: TRBJ2-7
v_call: TRBV27

cdr3_aa: ASSLTAGVDTQY
j_call: TRBJ2-3
v_call: TRBV11-3

cdr3_aa: ASSYSQGSNSPLH
j_call: TRBJ1-6
v_call: TRBV6-6